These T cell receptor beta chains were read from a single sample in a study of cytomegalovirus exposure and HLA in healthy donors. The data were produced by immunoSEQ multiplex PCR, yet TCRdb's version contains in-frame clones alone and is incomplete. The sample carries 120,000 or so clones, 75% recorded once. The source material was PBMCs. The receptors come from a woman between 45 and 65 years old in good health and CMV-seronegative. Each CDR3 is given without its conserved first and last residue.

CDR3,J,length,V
SVGEAGGPSGYNEQF,TRBJ2-1,15,TRBV29-1
ASSLGSTATYEQY,TRBJ2-7,13,TRBV7-8
ASSPPGGNQPQH,TRBJ1-5,12,TRBV18
ASSPGASGRDLVDEQY,TRBJ2-7,16,TRBV5-6
ASSPGYGGNQPQH,TRBJ1-5,13,TRBV7-2
AIVAGSSYEQY,TRBJ2-7,11,TRBV10-3
AWSDRYTEAF,TRBJ1-1,10,TRBV30
AWVRQGVSYEQY,TRBJ2-7,12,TRBV30
ASSQDPNVDTQY,TRBJ2-3,12,TRBV4-3
SVEEMTGTREETQY,TRBJ2-5,14,TRBV29-1
ASSAGQGAGEQF,TRBJ2-1,12,TRBV6-1
ASSLADRLRREGQSYEQY,TRBJ2-7,18,TRBV7-2
ASTQGQRLSNYGYT,TRBJ1-2,14,TRBV28
SVSAEGYTEAF,TRBJ1-1,11,TRBV29-1
ASKGRGMGAGEAF,TRBJ1-1,13,TRBV19
ASSLVTSGRAGDTQY,TRBJ2-3,15,TRBV7-2
ASSQVGSWSGLPEF,TRBJ2-1,14,TRBV4-1
ASSQVQAGSTDTQY,TRBJ2-3,14,TRBV4-1
ASGGLAGGLEQY,TRBJ2-7,12,TRBV11-2
AWSDPPGGRELF,TRBJ2-2,12,TRBV30
ASSQLRTGRRTEAF,TRBJ1-1,14,TRBV16
ASSLQGVDAGYT,TRBJ1-2,12,TRBV5-6
ASSLVQGAYNEQF,TRBJ2-1,13,TRBV5-1
ASSFWDNKGETQY,TRBJ2-5,13,TRBV28
ASRTTSGPGELF,TRBJ2-2,12,TRBV2
ASSRGLADTYEQY,NA,13,TRBV11-1
ATSPSGDRVYEQY,TRBJ2-7,13,TRBV15
AWRLTDSPLH,TRBJ1-6,10,TRBV30
ASPPTGGTLMNTEAF,TRBJ1-1,15,TRBV23-1
ASSRNSGTYETGELF,TRBJ2-2,15,TRBV7-7
ASSTLAGGVYEQF,TRBJ2-1,13,TRBV19
ASSDTTGGGDTQY,TRBJ2-3,13,TRBV6-4
ASSLWGGTNTEAF,TRBJ1-1,13,TRBV7-2
ASSQGGSNQPQH,TRBJ1-5,12,TRBV9
ASSQEYRAAGQY,TRBJ2-7,12,TRBV4-3
ASLAGALDTQY,TRBJ2-3,11,TRBV28
ASNRPGQGGEQY,TRBJ2-7,12,TRBV7-8
ASSLGPTGMGTEAF,TRBJ1-1,14,TRBV5-1
ASSSVRGDEKLF,TRBJ1-4,12,TRBV6-5
ASSPGTSGSYDEQF,TRBJ2-1,14,TRBV11-3
ASSLDSRESHEQF,NA,13,TRBV7-8
ASSFELAGVQTQY,TRBJ2-5,13,TRBV28
ASSLPGETDTQY,TRBJ2-3,12,TRBV5-1
ASSQDAGLQPQH,TRBJ1-5,12,TRBV4-2
ASEKTVFTGELF,TRBJ2-2,12,TRBV5-8
ASMLAGDGYGDTQY,TRBJ2-3,14,TRBV5-1
ASSVDPDPGGETQY,TRBJ2-5,14,TRBV9
ASSAGDQPQH,TRBJ1-5,10,TRBV7-2
ASSGWGSTEAF,TRBJ1-1,11,TRBV2
ASLNLYRGDYGYT,TRBJ1-2,13,TRBV19
ASSSRDSGNNSPLH,TRBJ1-6,14,TRBV7-6
ASSDWRGALYEQY,TRBJ2-7,13,TRBV2
AISDSGVTLQEAF,TRBJ1-1,13,TRBV10-3
ASSPTGQGNQPQH,TRBJ1-5,13,TRBV5-6
ASSLSFIAGEKTQY,TRBJ2-5,14,TRBV27
ASSRTAGMGTQY,TRBJ2-3,12,TRBV6-5
ASSLGGPGTGYEQY,TRBJ2-7,14,TRBV7-2
ASSQGHRDYGYT,TRBJ1-2,12,TRBV4-1
ASSQDLLGSTNEKLF,TRBJ1-4,15,TRBV4-3
ASSQSAGQNNEQF,TRBJ2-1,13,TRBV23-1